This record concerns one TCR beta chain sequence. One end of the junction fails to match germline, which may point to a read error. Looked up from germline, CDR1 is MNHEY and CDR2 is SVGAGI. CDR3 size: 15 residues. This entry comes from a study of Graves' ophthalmopathy and Graves' hyperthyroidism. Transcripts of RNA were the source for amplifying TCR beta CDR3 regions. Amplification began with first-round RT-PCR using HTBI primers, then second-round multiplex PCR was performed. MiXCR, applied by TCRdb to the multiplex PCR reads, yields one record per CDR3 protein. The table includes some 520,000 distinct CDR3 sequences, 13% to 15% detected once.

The specimen sequenced was blood. The receptor comes from a woman aged 25 to 39 with Graves' ophthalmopathy. The V gene is TRBV6-5, the J gene TRBJ2-7; no definite D call. In DNA, the CDR3 is TGTGCCAGCAGTTACTCGATCCAAGGGTTTGGCGAGCAGTGGTTC. The encoded protein is CASSYSIQGFGEQWF.